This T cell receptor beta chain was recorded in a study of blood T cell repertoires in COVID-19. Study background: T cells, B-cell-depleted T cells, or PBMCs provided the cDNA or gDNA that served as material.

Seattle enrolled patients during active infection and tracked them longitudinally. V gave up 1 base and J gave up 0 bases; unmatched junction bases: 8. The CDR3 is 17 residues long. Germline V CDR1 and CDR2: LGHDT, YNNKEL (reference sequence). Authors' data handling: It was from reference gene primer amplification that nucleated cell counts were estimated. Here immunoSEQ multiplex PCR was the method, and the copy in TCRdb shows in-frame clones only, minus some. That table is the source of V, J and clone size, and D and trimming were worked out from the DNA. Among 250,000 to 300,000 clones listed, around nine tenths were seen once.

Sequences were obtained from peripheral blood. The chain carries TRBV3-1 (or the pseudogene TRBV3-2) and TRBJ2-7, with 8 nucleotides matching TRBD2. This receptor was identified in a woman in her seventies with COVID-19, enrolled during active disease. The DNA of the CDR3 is TGTGCCAGCAGCCAAGGTTTAGTAGCGGGAAGCTCCTACGAGCAGTACTTC. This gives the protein CASSQGLVAGSSYEQYF.